This T cell receptor (beta chain) originates from a study of cytomegalovirus exposure and HLA in healthy donors. Study details: The 666 first-cohort repertoires shared a platform with the approximately 120 validation repertoires, as reported in a later analysis. General study points: Among TCR beta chains, those listed as cytomegalovirus-associated numbered more than 150. It was found in a later analysis that first-cohort TCR clusters tended to co-occur in the 100 to 150 validation repertoires. The majority of TCR sequences were rare, yet some public TCRs appeared in many donors.

Sequenced by immunoSEQ multiplex PCR; TCRdb stores in-frame clones only, minus some. Of roughly 240,000 clones listed, approximately 87% are singletons. Germline V gene lookup returns CDR1 SSHAT and CDR2 FNYEAQ (reference sequence). The CDR3 contains 15 residues. Turning to this clone: Its antigen is not known. Germline and junction disagree at one end, which may indicate a read error.

This sequence was found in a man younger than 30 in good health and CMV-seronegative. The rearrangement joins TRBV7-7 to TRBJ2-5; maybe TRBD2 (7 bases). Sequenced input: PBMCs. The CDR3 sequence: CASSLRGAGEETQYF. The CDR3 nucleotides read TGTGCTAGCAGCCTCCGGGGGGCAGGGGAAGAGACCCAGTACTTC.